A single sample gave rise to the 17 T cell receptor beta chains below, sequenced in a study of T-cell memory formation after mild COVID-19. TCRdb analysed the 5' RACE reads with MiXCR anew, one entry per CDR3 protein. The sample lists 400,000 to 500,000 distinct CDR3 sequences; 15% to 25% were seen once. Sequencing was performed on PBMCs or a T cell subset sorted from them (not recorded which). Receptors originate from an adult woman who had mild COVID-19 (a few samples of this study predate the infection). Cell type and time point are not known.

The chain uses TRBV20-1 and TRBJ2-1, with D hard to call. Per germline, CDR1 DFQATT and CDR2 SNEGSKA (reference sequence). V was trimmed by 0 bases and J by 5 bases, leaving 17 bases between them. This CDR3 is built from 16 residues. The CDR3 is CSARDISANLNNEQFF. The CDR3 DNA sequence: TGCAGTGCTAGAGATATATCAGCGAACCTAAACAATGAGCAGTTCTTC.

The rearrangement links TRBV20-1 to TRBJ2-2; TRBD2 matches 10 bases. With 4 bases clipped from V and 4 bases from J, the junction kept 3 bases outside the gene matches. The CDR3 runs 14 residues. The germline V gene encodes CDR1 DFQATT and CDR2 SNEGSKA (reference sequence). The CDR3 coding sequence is TGCAGTGCTATCCCTAGCGGGAGCACCGGGGAGCTGTTTTTT. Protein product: CSAIPSGSTGELFF.

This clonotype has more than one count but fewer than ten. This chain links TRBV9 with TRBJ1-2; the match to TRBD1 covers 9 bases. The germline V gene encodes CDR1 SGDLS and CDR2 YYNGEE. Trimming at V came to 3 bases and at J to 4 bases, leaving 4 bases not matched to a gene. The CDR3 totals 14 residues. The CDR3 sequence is CASSDGTGTYGYTF. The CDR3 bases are TGTGCCAGCAGCGACGGGACAGGGACCTATGGCTACACCTTC.

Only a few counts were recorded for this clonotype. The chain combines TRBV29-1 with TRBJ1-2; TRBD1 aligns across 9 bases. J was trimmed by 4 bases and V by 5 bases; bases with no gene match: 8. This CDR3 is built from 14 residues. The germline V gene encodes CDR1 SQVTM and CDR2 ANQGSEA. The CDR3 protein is CSVRRDREIYGYTF. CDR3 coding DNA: TGCAGCGTTCGAAGGGACAGGGAAATCTATGGCTACACCTTC.

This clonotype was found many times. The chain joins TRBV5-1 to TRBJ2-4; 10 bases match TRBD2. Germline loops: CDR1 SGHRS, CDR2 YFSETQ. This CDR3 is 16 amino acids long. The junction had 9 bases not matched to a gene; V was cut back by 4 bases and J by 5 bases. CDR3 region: CASSPSGGALENIQYF. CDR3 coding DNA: TGCGCCAGCAGCCCAAGCGGGGGGGCTTTAGAAAACATTCAGTACTTC.

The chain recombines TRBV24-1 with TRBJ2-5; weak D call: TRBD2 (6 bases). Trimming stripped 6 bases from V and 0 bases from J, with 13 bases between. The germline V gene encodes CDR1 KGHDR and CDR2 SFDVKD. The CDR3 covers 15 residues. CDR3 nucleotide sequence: TGTGCCACCAGTCCCAGGGACTCCTACCAAGAGACCCAGTACTTC. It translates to CATSPRDSYQETQYF.

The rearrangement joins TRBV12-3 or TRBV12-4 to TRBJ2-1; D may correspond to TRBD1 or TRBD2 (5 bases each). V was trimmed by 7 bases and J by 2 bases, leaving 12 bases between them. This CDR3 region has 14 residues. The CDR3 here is CASTPQGAYNEQFF. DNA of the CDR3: TGTGCCAGCACCCCCCAGGGAGCCTACAATGAGCAGTTCTTC.

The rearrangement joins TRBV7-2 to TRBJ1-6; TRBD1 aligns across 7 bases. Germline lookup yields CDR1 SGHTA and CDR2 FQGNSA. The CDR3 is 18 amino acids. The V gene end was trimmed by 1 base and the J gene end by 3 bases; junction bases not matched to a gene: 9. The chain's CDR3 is CASSLELPTGVYNSPLHF. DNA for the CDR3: TGTGCCAGCAGCTTAGAGCTTCCCACAGGGGTCTATAATTCACCCCTCCACTTT.

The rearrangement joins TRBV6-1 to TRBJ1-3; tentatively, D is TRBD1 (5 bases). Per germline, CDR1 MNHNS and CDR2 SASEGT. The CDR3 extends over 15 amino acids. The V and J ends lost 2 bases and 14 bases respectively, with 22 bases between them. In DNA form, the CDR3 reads TGTGCCAGCAGTGAATGGGGGGGTTGGACCGGGGACCTATATTTT. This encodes CASSEWGGWTGDLYF.

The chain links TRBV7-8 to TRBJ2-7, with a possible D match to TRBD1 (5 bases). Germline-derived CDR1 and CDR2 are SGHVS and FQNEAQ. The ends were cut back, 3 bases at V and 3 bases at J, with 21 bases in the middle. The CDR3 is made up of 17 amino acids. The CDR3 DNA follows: TGTGCCAGCAGCTTTTTAGGGGTGGTGCCATCCCACTACGAGCAGTACTTC. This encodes CASSFLGVVPSHYEQYF.

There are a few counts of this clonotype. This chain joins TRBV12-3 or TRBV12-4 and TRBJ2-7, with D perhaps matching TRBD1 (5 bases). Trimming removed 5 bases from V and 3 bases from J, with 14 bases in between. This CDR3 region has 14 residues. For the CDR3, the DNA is TGTGCCAGCAGTCCATCATGGACAAACTACGAGCAGTACTTC. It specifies CASSPSWTNYEQYF.

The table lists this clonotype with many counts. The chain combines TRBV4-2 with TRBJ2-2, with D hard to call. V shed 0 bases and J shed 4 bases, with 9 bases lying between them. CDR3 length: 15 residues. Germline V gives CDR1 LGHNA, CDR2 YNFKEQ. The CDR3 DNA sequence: TGTGCCAGCAGCCAAGAACAAGGACGCACCGGGGAGCTGTTTTTT. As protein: CASSQEQGRTGELFF.

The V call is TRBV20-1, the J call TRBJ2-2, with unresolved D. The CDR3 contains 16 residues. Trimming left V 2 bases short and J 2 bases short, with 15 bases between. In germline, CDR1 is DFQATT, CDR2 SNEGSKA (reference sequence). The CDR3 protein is CSARPSKWGNTGELFF. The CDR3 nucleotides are TGCAGTGCTAGACCATCGAAGTGGGGAAACACCGGGGAGCTGTTTTTT.

The CDR3: CASSPGTGPRAFF. CDR3 nucleotide sequence: TGTGCCAGCAGCCCGGGGACAGGACCGAGAGCTTTCTTT. This rearrangement joins TRBV7-3 to TRBJ1-1; 8 bases are a match to TRBD1. This CDR3 is 13 amino acids long. Germline V CDR1 and CDR2: SGHTA, FQGTGA. Trimming cost V 5 bases and J 10 bases; bases outside gene matches: 9.

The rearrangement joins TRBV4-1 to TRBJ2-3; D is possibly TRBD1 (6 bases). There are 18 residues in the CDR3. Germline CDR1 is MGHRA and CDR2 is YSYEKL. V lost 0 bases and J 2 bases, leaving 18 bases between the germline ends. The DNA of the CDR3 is TGCGCCAGCAGCCAAGATCCCAGCCCAGGGGTTAACACAGATACGCAGTATTTT. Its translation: CASSQDPSPGVNTDTQYF.

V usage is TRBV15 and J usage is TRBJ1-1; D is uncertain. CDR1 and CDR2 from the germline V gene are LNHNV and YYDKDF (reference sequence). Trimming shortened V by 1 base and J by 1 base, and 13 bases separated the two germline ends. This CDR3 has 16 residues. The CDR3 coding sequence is TGTGCCACCAGCAGAGGGTTAACTACGGGGAACACTGAAGCTTTCTTT. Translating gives CATSRGLTTGNTEAFF.

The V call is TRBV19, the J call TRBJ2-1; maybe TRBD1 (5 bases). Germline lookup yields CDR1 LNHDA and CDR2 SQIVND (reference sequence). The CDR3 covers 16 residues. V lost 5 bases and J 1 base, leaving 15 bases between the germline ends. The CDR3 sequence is CASSAPRTGSYNEQFF. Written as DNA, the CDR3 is TGTGCCAGTAGTGCCCCGCGAACAGGTTCCTACAATGAGCAGTTCTTC.